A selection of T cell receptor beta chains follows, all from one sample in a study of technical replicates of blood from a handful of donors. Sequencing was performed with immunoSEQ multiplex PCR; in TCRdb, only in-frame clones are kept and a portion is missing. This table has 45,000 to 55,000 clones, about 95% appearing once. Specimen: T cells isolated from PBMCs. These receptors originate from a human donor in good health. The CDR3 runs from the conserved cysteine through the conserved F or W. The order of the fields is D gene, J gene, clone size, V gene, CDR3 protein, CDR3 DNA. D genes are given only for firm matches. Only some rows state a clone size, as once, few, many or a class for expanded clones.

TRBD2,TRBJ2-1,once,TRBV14,CASSQEGEGGGFGDEQFF,TGTGCCAGCAGCCAAGAGGGGGAAGGCGGGGGTTTCGGAGATGAGCAGTTCTTC
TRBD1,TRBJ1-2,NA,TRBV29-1,CSVRTGGSEGYTF,TGCAGCGTTAGGACAGGGGGTAGTGAAGGCTACACCTTC
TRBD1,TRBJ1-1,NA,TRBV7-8,CASSSNRGDTEAFF,TGTGCCAGCAGCTCTAACAGGGGTGACACTGAAGCTTTCTTT
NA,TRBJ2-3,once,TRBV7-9,CASSLYAGPSTDTQYF,TGTGCCAGCAGCTTATATGCAGGGCCAAGCACAGATACGCAGTATTTT
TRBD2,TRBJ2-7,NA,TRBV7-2,CASSLSLAETYEQYF,TGTGCCAGCAGCTTAAGTCTAGCGGAGACCTACGAGCAGTACTTC
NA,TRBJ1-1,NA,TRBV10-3,CAISASQDRNTEAFF,TGTGCCATCAGTGCCTCGCAGGACAGGAACACTGAAGCTTTCTTT
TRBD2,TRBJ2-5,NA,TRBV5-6,CASSFGTSTPETQYF,TGTGCCAGCAGCTTCGGGACTAGCACCCCCGAGACCCAGTACTTC
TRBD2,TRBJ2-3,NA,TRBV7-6,CASSPRLAGVGHTQYF,TGTGCCAGCAGCCCCCGACTAGCGGGGGTGGGGCATACGCAGTATTTT
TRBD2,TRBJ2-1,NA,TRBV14,CASSQGTGGPSQFF,TGTGCCAGCAGCCAAGGGACGGGAGGGCCTTCCCAGTTCTTC
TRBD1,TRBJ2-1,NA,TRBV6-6,CASSSGQGNNEQFF,TGTGCCAGCAGTTCCGGACAGGGGAACAATGAGCAGTTCTTC
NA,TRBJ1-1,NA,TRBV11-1,CASSPGDTEAFF,TGTGCCAGCAGCCCGGGGGACACTGAAGCTTTCTTT
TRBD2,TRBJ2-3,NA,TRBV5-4,CASSPKTSARTDTQYF,TGTGCCAGCAGCCCAAAAACTAGCGCCCGCACAGATACGCAGTATTTT
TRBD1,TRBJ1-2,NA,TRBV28,CASSRGPPFFGYTF,TGTGCCAGCAGCAGGGGGCCACCGTTCTTTGGCTACACCTTC
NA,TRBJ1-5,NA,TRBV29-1,CSVVLFDGRGDQPQHF,TGCAGCGTTGTCCTCTTTGACGGCCGGGGGGATCAGCCCCAGCATTTT
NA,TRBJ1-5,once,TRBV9,CASSTGPGGNQPQHF,TGTGCCAGCAGCACGGGCCCCGGGGGCAATCAGCCCCAGCATTTT
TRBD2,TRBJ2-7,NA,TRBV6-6,CASSYGTSGGYEQYF,TGTGCCAGCAGTTACGGGACTAGCGGGGGGTACGAGCAGTACTTC
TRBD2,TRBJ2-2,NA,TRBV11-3,CASSLDWSSGRAGELFF,TGTGCCAGCAGCTTAGATTGGAGTAGCGGGAGGGCCGGGGAGCTGTTTTTT
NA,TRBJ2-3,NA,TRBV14,CASSVDTSYIPSSTDTQYF,TGTGCCAGCAGCGTGGATACTAGCTACATTCCCTCTAGCACAGATACGCAGTATTTT
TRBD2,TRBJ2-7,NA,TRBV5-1,CASSLGAASGRAFAYEQYF,TGCGCCAGCAGCTTGGGGGCGGCTAGCGGGAGGGCCTTCGCCTACGAGCAGTACTTC
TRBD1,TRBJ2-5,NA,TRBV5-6,CASSLSGGETQYF,TGTGCCAGCAGCTTGTCAGGGGGCGAGACCCAGTACTTC
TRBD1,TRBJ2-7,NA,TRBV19,CASSRGQGAPPGEQYF,TGTGCCAGTAGTAGAGGACAGGGGGCGCCCCCAGGGGAGCAGTACTTC
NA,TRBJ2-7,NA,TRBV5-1,CASSLADSSSYEQYF,TGCGCCAGCAGCTTGGCCGATTCCAGCTCCTACGAGCAGTACTTC
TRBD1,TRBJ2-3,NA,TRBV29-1,CSVDGRGPDTQYF,TGCAGCGTTGACGGCAGGGGGCCAGATACGCAGTATTTT
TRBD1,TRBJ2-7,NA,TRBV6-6,CASRPPLGQGYEQYF,TGTGCCAGCAGACCCCCCCTGGGACAGGGTTACGAGCAGTACTTC
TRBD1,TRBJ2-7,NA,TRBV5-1,CASSIGQGHYEQYF,TGCGCCAGCAGCATAGGACAGGGCCACTACGAGCAGTACTTC
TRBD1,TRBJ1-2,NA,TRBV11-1,CASSLRGDRENYGYTF,TGTGCCAGCAGCTTACGCGGGGACAGAGAAAACTATGGCTACACCTTC
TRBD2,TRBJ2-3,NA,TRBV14,CASSQIRSGGTQYF,TGTGCCAGCAGCCAGATTAGGAGCGGGGGTACGCAGTATTTT
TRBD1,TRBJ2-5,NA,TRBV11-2,CASSLERTGAETQYF,TGTGCCAGCAGCTTAGAAAGGACAGGGGCAGAGACCCAGTACTTC
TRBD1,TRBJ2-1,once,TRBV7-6,CASSSDRGPPEQFF,TGTGCCAGCAGTTCGGACAGGGGGCCTCCCGAGCAGTTCTTC
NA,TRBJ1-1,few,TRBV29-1,CSVDSGRNTEAFF,TGCAGCGTTGATTCGGGGAGGAACACTGAAGCTTTCTTT
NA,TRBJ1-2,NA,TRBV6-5,CASSRTPNYGYTF,TGTGCCAGCAGCCGGACACCAAACTATGGCTACACCTTC
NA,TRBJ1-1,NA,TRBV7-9,CASSRLNEAFF,TGTGCCAGCAGCCGTTTAAATGAAGCTTTCTTT